These 32 T cell receptor beta chains were all obtained from the same sample, sequenced in a study of technical replicates of blood from a few donors. This table comes from immunoSEQ multiplex PCR, and its TCRdb copy is limited to in-frame clones, with some not included. Altogether approximately 94,000 clones are present, about 96% being singletons, with the ten largest covering 0.36%. Sequencing was carried out using T cells isolated from PBMCs. The receptors were gathered from a human donor in good health.

J is TRBJ1-5 and V is TRBV7-2, with D hard to call. The V end was cut by 6 bases, the J end by 7 bases, with 19 bases between. The CDR3 sequence is 15 residues long. Germline V gives CDR1 SGHTA, CDR2 FQGNSA. The chain's CDR3 is CASRYTAGGMQPQHF. In nucleotides, the CDR3 is TGTGCCAGCAGATACACAGCAGGAGGGATGCAGCCCCAGCATTTT.

The chain links TRBV5-6 to TRBJ2-7; tentatively, D is TRBD2 (5 bases). CDR1 and CDR2 from the germline V gene are SGHDT and YYEEEE. The V end was cut by 1 base, the J end by 2 bases, with 10 bases between. This CDR3 region has 14 residues. CDR3 protein: CASSLLWEPYEQYF. DNA for the CDR3: TGTGCCAGCAGCTTGTTGTGGGAGCCCTACGAGCAGTACTTC.

The chain uses TRBV5-1 and TRBJ2-7; 13 bases align to TRBD2. This CDR3 has 16 amino acids. The germline gives CDR1 SGHRS, CDR2 YFSETQ. V shed 4 bases and J 3 bases; nucleotides not matched to a gene: 7. CDR3 amino acids: CASSISGLAGVYEQYF. DNA of the CDR3: TGCGCCAGCAGCATAAGTGGACTAGCGGGAGTCTACGAGCAGTACTTC. The entire variable domain, with the rest obtained from reference TRBV5-1 and TRBJ2-7, is as follows: KAGVTQTPRYLIKTRGQQVTLSCSPISGHRSVSWYQQTPGQGLQFLFEYFSETQRNKGNFPGRFSGRQFSNSRSEMNVSTLELGDSALYLCASSISGLAGVYEQYFGPGTRLTVT.

The chain combines TRBV6-5 with TRBJ2-7, with D perhaps matching TRBD1 (6 bases). Looked up from germline, CDR1 is MNHEY and CDR2 is SVGAGI. The V and J ends lost 4 bases and 1 base respectively, with 11 bases between them. The length of the CDR3 is 14 residues. The CDR3 DNA reads as TGTGCCAGCAGTTTCGGGACACTATCCTACGAGCAGTACTTC. This encodes CASSFGTLSYEQYF.

The chain has TRBV6-4 and TRBJ2-7; D is perhaps TRBD2 (6 bases). Germline CDR1 reads MRHNA; CDR2 reads SNTAGT. CDR3 length: 14 amino acids. The V gene lost 7 bases and the J gene lost 6 bases, with 19 bases spanning the gap. This CDR3 is CASTASLADCEQYF. The CDR3 DNA is TGTGCCAGCACCGCTTCACTAGCAGACTGCGAGCAGTACTTC.

The chain couples TRBV4-1 to TRBJ2-7, with 14 nucleotides matching TRBD2. Germline lookup yields CDR1 MGHRA and CDR2 YSYEKL. V lost 2 bases to trimming and J lost 9 bases; unmatched junction nucleotides: 6. The CDR3 spans 15 residues. The CDR3, as DNA: TGCGCCAGCAGCCAACCGGGACTAGCGGGAGCTAGGCAGTACTTC. Its protein is CASSQPGLAGARQYF.

The rearrangement links TRBV6-1 to TRBJ1-4; maybe TRBD1 (6 bases). The CDR3 extends over 15 amino acids. Germline V gene lookup returns CDR1 MNHNS and CDR2 SASEGT. V was cut by 3 bases and J by 6 bases, with 14 bases left in between. The CDR3 is CASSDTGLRYEKLFF. In nucleotides, the CDR3 is TGTGCCAGCAGTGACACAGGGCTACGCTATGAAAAACTGTTTTTT.

This chain joins TRBV10-3 and TRBJ2-7, with 7 nucleotides matching TRBD2. Trimming at V came to 4 bases and at J to 7 bases, leaving 4 bases not matched to a gene. Germline V CDR1 and CDR2: ENHRY, SYGVKD. This CDR3 has 12 residues. CDR3 region: CAISGLAGEQYF. The CDR3 nucleotides read TGTGCCATCAGTGGACTAGCTGGGGAGCAGTACTTC.

The chain links TRBV11-2 to TRBJ2-7; perhaps TRBD1 as D (5 bases). The CDR3 spans 14 residues. Germline-derived CDR1 and CDR2 are SGHAT and FQNNGV. V lost 1 base and J lost 9, with 16 bases in between. The CDR3 DNA is TGTGCCAGCAGCTTAGCGGGCAGGGAAAATGTGCAGTACTTC. Amino acid sequence: CASSLAGRENVQYF.

The rearrangement joins TRBV7-2 to TRBJ2-7; D is undetermined. V lost 3 bases to trimming and J lost 0 bases, with 9 bases between them. This CDR3 has 14 amino acids. CDR1 is SGHTA, CDR2 FQGNSA, per germline. CDR3 in amino acids: CASSFAGFSYEQYF. CDR3 DNA: TGTGCCAGCAGCTTCGCCGGTTTCTCCTACGAGCAGTACTTC.

The V call is TRBV5-4, the J call TRBJ1-2; no clear D. Trimming cost V 4 bases and J 4 bases, with 17 bases left between them. Germline V gene data show CDR1 as SGHNT and CDR2 as YYREEE (reference sequence). CDR3 length: 15 amino acids. CDR3 DNA sequence: TGTGCCAGCAGCACCCAGGACTCCTCCTCCTATGGCTACACCTTC. It translates to CASSTQDSSSYGYTF.

V usage is TRBV4-3 and J usage is TRBJ2-1; no reliable D call. The V gene lost 0 bases and the J gene lost 10 bases, with 10 bases spanning the gap. The CDR3 is 13 residues long. From germline, CDR1 is LGHNA and CDR2 YSLEER. This chain's CDR3 is CASSQDVAREQFF. DNA for the CDR3: TGCGCCAGCAGCCAAGACGTAGCAAGGGAGCAGTTCTTC.

This chain joins TRBV6-1 and TRBJ2-7; D remains ambiguous. CDR1 is MNHNS, CDR2 SASEGT, per germline. This CDR3 spans 14 amino acids. The germline V and J ends were trimmed by 7 bases and 0 bases, with 13 bases remaining between them. CDR3 sequence reads: CASTNDWSSYEQYF. CDR3 DNA sequence: TGTGCCAGCACCAACGACTGGAGCTCCTACGAGCAGTACTTC.

This clone was detected only a few times. This chain joins TRBV11-2 and TRBJ1-1; D is ambiguous. This CDR3 region has 12 residues. In germline, CDR1 is SGHAT, CDR2 FQNNGV. The ends were cut back, 2 bases at V and 10 bases at J, with 11 bases in the middle. The CDR3: CASSLSLSGAFF. Here the CDR3 DNA reads TGTGCCAGCAGCTTAAGTCTAAGCGGAGCTTTCTTT.

The chain links TRBV28 to TRBJ2-7, with D possibly matching TRBD2 (5 bases). The CDR3 covers 15 residues. V was clipped by 8 bases and J by 2 bases, with 19 bases between them. Germline CDR1 MDHEN, CDR2 SYDVKM. CDR3 coding DNA: TGTGCCAGCCTAACCCTCGGGGAAGGTACCTACGAGCAGTACTTC. It translates to CASLTLGEGTYEQYF. Combining the CDR3 with reference TRBV28 and TRBJ2-7 gives the whole variable domain DVKVTQSSRYLVKRTGEKVFLECVQDMDHENMFWYRQDPGLGLRLIYFSYDVKMKEKGDIPEGYSVSREKKERFSLILESASTNQTSMYLCASLTLGEGTYEQYFGPGTRLTVT.

This clone was recorded once. This rearrangement joins TRBV11-2 to TRBJ2-3; D not resolved. V shed 5 bases and J shed 5 bases, with 5 bases lying between them. This CDR3 comprises 11 residues. Germline CDR1 is SGHAT and CDR2 is FQNNGV. CDR3: CASSRQDTQYF. CDR3 nucleotide sequence: TGTGCCAGCAGCCGACAAGATACGCAGTATTTT.

The CDR3 here is CASSYSGGTGGDEQYF. CDR3 nucleotides: TGTGCCAGCAGTTACTCCGGAGGGACAGGGGGCGACGAGCAGTACTTC. The V and J genes are TRBV6-5 and TRBJ2-7; TRBD1 agrees at 12 bases. The V gene end was trimmed by 0 bases and the J gene end by 5 bases; junction bases not matched to a gene: 5. The CDR3 extends over 16 amino acids. Germline V CDR1 and CDR2: MNHEY, SVGAGI.

The V call is TRBV11-2, the J call TRBJ1-2; a possible D gene is TRBD1 (5 bases). The V gene's germline CDR1 is SGHAT and CDR2 FQNNGV. The CDR3 runs to 10 residues. V was cut by 11 bases and J by 5 bases, with 9 bases left in between. DNA of the CDR3: TGTGCCTCGGGGGATTATGGCTACACCTTC. As protein: CASGDYGYTF.

In regard to this clone: One junction end disagrees with the germline gene, perhaps due to a read error. The chain employs TRBV10-3 and TRBJ2-1, with 8 bases that match TRBD2. Germline lookup yields CDR1 ENHRY and CDR2 SYGVKD. The CDR3 spans 14 residues. As DNA, the CDR3 is TGTGCCATCACTGAGCCGGGACTAGGGGTTGAGCAGTTCTTC. Translating gives CAITEPGLGVEQFF.

V gene TRBV5-4 combines with J gene TRBJ2-1, with D possibly matching TRBD2 (6 bases). Trimming cost V 4 bases and J 6 bases, with 11 bases left between them. This CDR3 has 13 amino acids. Germline lookup yields CDR1 SGHNT and CDR2 YYREEE (reference sequence). In DNA form, the CDR3 reads TGTGCCAGCAGCCCGGAACTAGCCAATGAGCAGTTCTTC. Translated, it gives CASSPELANEQFF.

The genes are TRBV11-2 and TRBJ2-4; 9 nucleotides agree with TRBD2. The CDR3 is made up of 14 amino acids. V lost 5 bases to trimming and J lost 7 bases; unmatched junction nucleotides: 6. The V gene's germline CDR1 is SGHAT and CDR2 FQNNGV. The CDR3 DNA reads as TGTGCCAGCAGCCCAGGACTAGCGATGAACATTCAGTACTTC. This translates into CASSPGLAMNIQYF.

This clone was picked up one time. The chain links TRBV13 to TRBJ2-1; D remains ambiguous. From germline, CDR1 is PRHDT and CDR2 FYEKMQ (reference sequence). V lost 1 base, J lost 6 bases, and 4 bases lay in between. This CDR3 spans 12 amino acids. CDR3: CASSLVSNEQFF. The CDR3 nucleotides read TGTGCCAGCAGCTTAGTATCCAATGAGCAGTTCTTC.

The chain links TRBV5-1 to TRBJ2-5, with no clear D. The V end was cut by 1 base, the J end by 5 bases, with 15 bases between. CDR3 length equals 15 residues. The germline gives CDR1 SGHRS, CDR2 YFSETQ. The CDR3 DNA sequence: TGCGCCAGCAGCTTGTCCGAGCGTATCATGGAGACCCAGTACTTC. Translation gives CASSLSERIMETQYF.

This chain joins TRBV7-2 and TRBJ2-7; 7 positions agree with TRBD2. Trimming cost V 3 bases and J 4 bases; bases outside gene matches: 6. CDR3 length equals 14 residues. Germline CDR1 is SGHTA and CDR2 is FQGNSA. CDR3 amino acids: CASSLGGIWYEQYF. As DNA, the CDR3 is TGTGCCAGCAGCTTGGGGGGGATATGGTACGAGCAGTACTTC.

The V and J genes are TRBV7-6 and TRBJ2-2; a possible D gene is TRBD1 (5 bases). Trimming left V 5 bases short and J 4 bases short, with 17 bases between. Germline values: CDR1 SGHVS, CDR2 FNYEAQ. CDR3 length: 16 residues. CDR3 region: CASSRRQGTTTGELFF. In DNA form, the CDR3 reads TGTGCCAGCAGCCGACGCCAGGGTACGACCACCGGGGAGCTGTTTTTT.

The chain uses TRBV30 and TRBJ2-7; TRBD1 aligns across 9 bases. CDR1 and CDR2 (germline): GTSNPN, SVGIG (reference sequence). The CDR3 extends over 14 amino acids. The junction had 5 bases not matched to a gene; V was cut back by 0 bases and J by 5 bases. The CDR3 sequence is CAWSVLRQGDEQYF. The CDR3 DNA reads TGTGCCTGGAGTGTACTTAGACAGGGGGACGAGCAGTACTTC.

The V and J genes are TRBV27 and TRBJ2-7; D not resolved. CDR1 and CDR2 (germline): MNHEY, SMNVEV (reference sequence). Trimming took 7 bases from V and 2 from J, leaving 9 bases between them. The CDR3 consists of 12 residues. Here the CDR3 DNA reads TGTGCCAGCACTTCTATCCCCTACGAGCAGTACTTC. Its protein is CASTSIPYEQYF.

This chain links TRBV10-2 with TRBJ1-2, with 8 bases fitting TRBD1. The CDR3 covers 15 residues. The V and J ends lost 3 bases and 0 bases, in that order; junction bases with no gene match: 3. Germline CDR1 and CDR2: WSHSY and SAAADI. Here the CDR3 reads CASSDRDRTNYGYTF. The CDR3 region has the DNA TGCGCCAGCAGTGACCGGGACAGGACTAACTATGGCTACACCTTC.

This clone was counted only a few times. The gene calls are TRBV23-1 and TRBJ1-3; D is unclear. TRBV23-1 is filed as an ORF, its function uncertain. Trimming removed 4 bases from V and 0 bases from J, with 13 bases in between. This CDR3 is built from 16 residues. The CDR3 DNA is TGCGCCAGCAGTCGAACGGGGATATACTCTGGAAACACCATATATTTT. It translates to CASSRTGIYSGNTIYF.

This chain joins TRBV5-4 and TRBJ2-1; 8 bases align to TRBD2. Germline assignment: CDR1 SGHNT and CDR2 YYREEE (reference sequence). The length of the CDR3 is 14 residues. V dropped 6 bases and J dropped 3; count of bases not matched to a gene: 5. The CDR3 DNA reads TGTGCCAGCAAGGCGGGAGGAGACTACAATGAGCAGTTCTTC. Its translation is CASKAGGDYNEQFF.

The genes are TRBV10-3 and TRBJ2-6; TRBD2 matches at 8 bases. There are 19 residues in the CDR3. Trimming removed 0 bases from V and 1 base from J; junction bases left unmatched: 8. Germline V lookup: CDR1 ENHRY, CDR2 SYGVKD. The CDR3 loop reads CAISESMRGARSGANVLTF. CDR3 DNA: TGTGCCATCAGTGAGTCGATGCGGGGGGCGCGATCTGGGGCCAACGTCCTGACTTTC.

This chain joins TRBV28 and TRBJ2-7; the D gene is possibly TRBD1 (5 bases). Germline V gene lookup returns CDR1 MDHEN and CDR2 SYDVKM. V lost 7 bases and J 7 bases, leaving 20 bases between the germline ends. The CDR3 is 14 amino acids. This CDR3 is CASKQRQIPEEQYF. Here the CDR3 DNA reads TGTGCCAGCAAACAAAGACAGATCCCAGAAGAGCAGTACTTC.